Following are 3 T cell receptor beta chains from one sample sequenced in a study of cytomegalovirus exposure and HLA in healthy donors. PCR employed 60 Vbeta and 13 Jbeta primers. Sequencing used immunoSEQ multiplex PCR; TCRdb keeps in-frame clones, though not all of them. This sample has around 150,000 clones, with more than 80% found just once. Sequenced: PBMCs. All receptors derive from a woman under 30 in good health and CMV-seronegative.

This clone was observed a few times. V and J are TRBV14 and TRBJ2-3, with 14 bases lining up with TRBD2. V shed 6 bases and J 4 bases; nucleotides not matched to a gene: 3. The CDR3 is 15 amino acids. Germline V gene sequence: CDR1 SGHDN, CDR2 FVKESK. CDR3 nucleotides: TGTGCCAGCAGGGGGACTAGCGGGAGTGCAGATACGCAGTATTTT. Its protein is CASRGTSGSADTQYF.

The V and J genes are TRBV10-3 and TRBJ2-5; tentatively, D is TRBD2 (5 bases). Germline-derived CDR1 and CDR2 are ENHRY and SYGVKD. V was trimmed by 4 bases and J by 5 bases, leaving 14 bases between them. This CDR3 spans 14 amino acids. Written as DNA, the CDR3 is TGTGCCATCAGTGCCGGGGTCGTGTTGGAGACCCAGTACTTC. Translating gives CAISAGVVLETQYF.

A note on this clone: Other DNA sequences from this sample encode an identical CDR3 as well. The chain carries TRBV19 and TRBJ2-2; 10 bases are a match to TRBD1. This CDR3 spans 13 amino acids. After removal of 5 bases from V and 7 bases from J, the junction contained 1 base not matched to a gene. Germline V CDR1 and CDR2: LNHDA, SQIVND (reference sequence). The CDR3 loop is CASSGTGVGELFF. The CDR3 bases are TGTGCCAGTAGTGGGACAGGGGTCGGGGAGCTGTTTTTT.